Listed below are T cell receptor beta chains from one sample, sequenced in a study of liver allograft versus peripheral blood T cells. TCRdb passed the reads through MiXCR, listing each CDR3 protein once. Found here are about 2,300 distinct CDR3 sequences, roughly 15% of them singletons; the top ten hold 15% to 17%. These receptors were obtained from a human patient who had a liver transplant. Some of these T cells may belong to the graft donor. The CDR3 runs from the conserved cysteine through the conserved F or W. The D gene is left open where the match is weak. Clone size is not always given. Where it is, it says once, few, many or a class for expanded clones.

cdr3_length j_call v_call clone_size d_call cdr3_nt cdr3_aa
13 TRBJ1-1 TRBV6-1 large - TGTGCCAGCAGTACGATTCAGGGGCCTGAAGCTTTCTTT CASSTIQGPEAFF
13 TRBJ1-2 TRBV7-2 medium-sized - TGTGCCAGCAGCGTCGACAGTAACTATGGCTACACCTTC CASSVDSNYGYTF
14 TRBJ1-6 TRBV7-2 - - TGTGCCAGCAGCCGCCGGTCCACTAATTCACCCCTCCACTTT CASSRRSTNSPLHF
12 TRBJ1-1 TRBV12-3/TRBV12-4 - - TGTGCCGCGGGGGTCATGAACACTGAAGCTTTCTTT CAAGVMNTEAFF
14 TRBJ1-2 TRBV7-2 medium-sized - TGTGCCAGCAGCGTGGACAGTGGGTACTATGGCTACACCTTC CASSVDSGYYGYTF
13 TRBJ1-1 TRBV2 - - TGTGCCAGCAGTGAAGAAGAGTTCACTGAAGCTTTCTTT CASSEEEFTEAFF
15 TRBJ1-1 TRBV20-1 - - TGCAGTGCTAGAGATAACCGCAGAGGGGACACTGAAGCTTTCTTT CSARDNRRGDTEAFF
12 TRBJ2-4 TRBV10-3 - - TGTGCCATCAGTGACCCCGCAAACATTCAGTACTTC CAISDPANIQYF
11 TRBJ1-2 TRBV19 - - TGTGCCAGTAGAAAGGGGAGCGGCTACACCTTC CASRKGSGYTF
16 TRBJ1-1 TRBV6-5 large - TGTGCCAGCAGTTACTCGATGTTACAGGTGAACACTGAAGCTTTCTTT CASSYSMLQVNTEAFF
13 TRBJ1-2 TRBV10-3 medium-sized TRBD1 TGTGCCATCGGCGAGGGACAGGCCATACGGAACACCTTC CAIGEGQAIRNTF
15 TRBJ1-3 TRBV7-2 - - TGTGCCAGCAGCTTAGACGGCAGGGCTGGAAACACCATATATTTT CASSLDGRAGNTIYF
14 TRBJ1-1 TRBV6-2/TRBV6-3 medium-sized - TGTGCCAGCAGATTACGGGTCTCAGTCCTCGAAGCTTTCTTT CASRLRVSVLEAFF
14 TRBJ2-3 TRBV6-1 - TRBD2 TGTGCCAGCAGGCGGGAGGGGGCAGGAGATACGCAGTATTTT CASRREGAGDTQYF
15 TRBJ1-2 TRBV18 large - TGTGCCAGCTCACCACCGGTCGGAGTCCCTGGTGGCTACACCTTC CASSPPVGVPGGYTF
15 TRBJ1-1 TRBV19 medium-sized - TGTGCCAGTAGTCCCCTGGCACCGAGGAACACTGAAGCTTTCTTT CASSPLAPRNTEAFF
16 TRBJ1-4 TRBV6-5 few - TGTGCCAGCAGTTACTCGGGGACAAGACCTAATGAAAAACTGTTTTTT CASSYSGTRPNEKLFF
16 TRBJ1-2 TRBV9 - TRBD1 TGTGCCAGCAGCGCCACCCTTGGAGGGACAGACTATGGCTGCACCTTC CASSATLGGTDYGCTF
11 TRBJ1-1 TRBV7-2 few - TGTGCCAGCAACGCCGGGACGGATTTTTTCTTT CASNAGTDFFF
19 TRBJ2-7 TRBV9 - TRBD2 TGTGCCAGCAGCCCCGGGGGAGGTTTCTTTAGCGGGGGGCTAGGGGAGCAGTACTTC CASSPGGGFFSGGLGEQYF
14 TRBJ1-4 TRBV28 medium-sized TRBD1 TGTGCCAGCAGGCCACAGGGGGAGAATGAAAAACTGTTTTTT CASRPQGENEKLFF
15 TRBJ2-5 TRBV2 once TRBD1 TGTGCCAGCAGTGGAGGGGGACAGGGGGAAGAGACCCAGTACTTC CASSGGGQGEETQYF
15 TRBJ1-1 TRBV6-6 medium-sized - TGTGCCAGCAGCCCGGGGGGGCGCCAGAACACTGAAGCTTTCTTT CASSPGGRQNTEAFF
11 TRBJ1-4 TRBV19 medium-sized TRBD1 TGTGCCTCCAGGGGGCCCGAAAAACTGTTTTTT CASRGPEKLFF